The 27 T cell receptor beta chains below come from one sample, sequenced in a study of OX40 agonist ivuxolimab in advanced cancers. Generated by immunoSEQ multiplex PCR, the TCRdb table keeps only in-frame clones and is missing some. The sample includes about 60,000 clones, about nine tenths of them seen just once. The input for sequencing was CD4+ or CD8+ T cells sorted from blood, taken in a trial of the OX40 agonist ivuxolimab. These TCRs come from an adult with an advanced solid tumor such as melanoma, head and neck, liver or kidney cancer.

This chain connects TRBV7-6 to TRBJ2-7, with 11 bases matching TRBD2. With V trimmed by 1 base and J by 3 bases, 8 bases remained unmatched. Per the germline V gene, CDR1 is SGHVS and CDR2 is FNYEAQ. The CDR3 length is 17 residues. This chain's CDR3 is CASSLGLAGRSGYEQYF. CDR3 coding DNA: TGTGCCAGCAGCTTAGGACTAGCGGGGAGATCGGGCTACGAGCAGTACTTC.

Written as DNA, the CDR3 is TGTGCCTGGAGTGTACGAGGGGGGCTGTATGGCTACACCTTC. This sequence encodes CAWSVRGGLYGYTF. V usage is TRBV30 and J usage is TRBJ1-2; maybe TRBD1 (6 bases). CDR3 length: 14 residues. V was cut by 0 bases and J by 5 bases, with 13 bases left in between. The germline CDR1 and CDR2 sequences are GTSNPN and SVGIG (reference sequence).

The rearrangement links TRBV6-5 to TRBJ2-2; 12 positions agree with TRBD2. V trimming: 5 bases; J trimming: 7 bases; junction bases outside the gene matches: 5. CDR3 length: 15 residues. CDR1 MNHEY and CDR2 SVGAGI come from the germline V gene. CDR3 nucleotides: TGTGCCAGCAGTCTAGCGGGAGGGCCGAACGGGGAGCTGTTTTTT. Its translation: CASSLAGGPNGELFF.

This clone was counted only a few times. The chain is built from TRBV6-5 and TRBJ1-1; D is unresolved. The CDR3 runs to 14 residues. Germline V CDR1 and CDR2: MNHEY, SVGAGI. V gave up 2 bases and J gave up 1 base, with 8 bases separating them. This chain's CDR3 is CASSYARRNTEAFF. The CDR3 bases are TGTGCCAGCAGTTACGCAAGGAGGAACACTGAAGCTTTCTTT.

V and J are TRBV6-5 and TRBJ1-2; 7 bases fit TRBD1. With 5 bases clipped from V and 1 base from J, the junction kept 7 bases outside the gene matches. CDR3 length: 15 residues. CDR1 is MNHEY and CDR2 is SVGAGI in the germline V gene. The CDR3 protein is CASSTGDLLNYGYTF. The CDR3 DNA follows: TGTGCCAGCAGTACAGGGGACCTTCTTAACTATGGCTACACCTTC.

The V call is TRBV27, the J call TRBJ2-3; the match to TRBD2 covers 13 bases. CDR3 size: 18 residues. With 1 base clipped from V and 3 bases from J, the junction kept 7 bases outside the gene matches. Germline assignment: CDR1 MNHEY and CDR2 SMNVEV (reference sequence). Here the CDR3 DNA reads TGTGCCAGCAGTTTATTACTAGCGGGAGGGGGGGTAACAGATACGCAGTATTTT. The encoded protein is CASSLLLAGGGVTDTQYF.

The chain couples TRBV4-1 to TRBJ2-7; D call uncertain. This CDR3 spans 14 amino acids. Germline V gene lookup returns CDR1 MGHRA and CDR2 YSYEKL. V was trimmed by 0 bases and J by 9 bases, leaving 15 bases between them. The CDR3 spells CASSQEISSTGQYF. For the CDR3, the DNA is TGCGCCAGCAGCCAAGAGATTAGTTCGACCGGGCAGTACTTC.

This clone is a singleton in its sample. This chain joins TRBV19 and TRBJ2-7; 9 bases are a match to TRBD1. The CDR3 has 15 residues. The V segment lost 5 bases and the J segment 5 bases; nucleotides outside the gene matches: 10. Germline V gene sequence: CDR1 LNHDA, CDR2 SQIVND (reference sequence). The DNA for the CDR3 is TGTGCCAGTAGTTCCCGTAGTGGGGACAGGGACGAGCAGTACTTC. Its protein is CASSSRSGDRDEQYF.

The V gene is TRBV9, the J gene TRBJ2-1; possibly TRBD2 for D (6 bases). Germline V gene lookup returns CDR1 SGDLS and CDR2 YYNGEE. CDR3 length equals 16 residues. V was trimmed by 6 bases and J by 8 bases, leaving 24 bases between them. In nucleotides, the CDR3 is TGTGCCAGCACCCCGGGGGACGCCTTGATGGCCGATGAGCAGTTCTTC. Translating it yields CASTPGDALMADEQFF.

The sample holds a few counts of this clone. This rearrangement joins TRBV18 to TRBJ2-7; the D is unclear. The CDR3 is 12 residues long. Germline lookup yields CDR1 KGHSH and CDR2 LQKENI. The V and J ends lost 3 bases and 7 bases respectively, with 10 bases between them. The CDR3 reads CASSPSGWEQYV. CDR3 sequence (DNA): TGTGCCAGCTCACCCAGTGGATGGGAGCAGTACGTC.

A single count supports this clone. V and J are TRBV9 and TRBJ2-6; 8 bases align to TRBD2. With V trimmed by 0 bases and J by 0 bases, 5 bases remained unmatched. CDR3 length: 18 residues. Per germline, CDR1 SGDLS and CDR2 YYNGEE. CDR3 sequence reads: CASSVGGGKPSGANVLTF. In DNA form, the CDR3 reads TGTGCCAGCAGCGTAGGCGGGGGGAAACCCTCTGGGGCCAACGTCCTGACTTTC.

This clone showed up just a few times. The rearrangement uses TRBV30 and TRBJ1-1; D possibly corresponds to TRBD1 (5 bases). V was clipped by 1 base and J by 1 base, with 10 bases between them. The CDR3 sequence is 14 residues long. Germline lookup yields CDR1 GTSNPN and CDR2 SVGIG (reference sequence). This chain's CDR3 is CAWSEGRGNTEAFF. The CDR3 DNA follows: TGTGCCTGGAGTGAGGGACGGGGGAACACTGAAGCTTTCTTT.

The chain links TRBV7-9 to TRBJ1-4; the match to TRBD1 covers 8 bases. The CDR3 length is 14 residues. The germline gives CDR1 SEHNR, CDR2 FQNEAQ (reference sequence). Trimming took 1 base from V and 7 from J; bases not matched to a gene: 2. This CDR3 reads CASSLGQGIEKLFF. CDR3 bases: TGTGCCAGCAGCTTAGGACAGGGGATTGAAAAACTGTTTTTT. Full variable domain (outside the CDR3, taken from reference TRBV7-9 and TRBJ1-4): DTGVSQNPRHKITKRGQNVTFRCDPISEHNRLYWYRQTLGQGPEFLTYFQNEAQLEKSRLLSDRFSAERPKGSFSTLEIQRTEQGDSAMYLCASSLGQGIEKLFFGSGTQLSVL.

This chain links TRBV4-1 with TRBJ2-7; 7 nucleotides agree with TRBD2. This CDR3 spans 13 amino acids. J lost 1 base, V lost 4 bases, and 1 base had no gene match. In germline, CDR1 is MGHRA, CDR2 YSYEKL. The CDR3 sequence: CASSRSGSYEQYF. The CDR3 nucleotides read TGCGCCAGCAGCCGTAGCGGGTCCTACGAGCAGTACTTC.

The chain recombines TRBV7-9 with TRBJ2-7; possible D gene TRBD2, 6 bases. The CDR3 has 15 amino acids. Germline V gene lookup returns CDR1 SEHNR and CDR2 FQNEAQ (reference sequence). The V and J ends lost 4 bases and 7 bases respectively, with 20 bases between them. The CDR3 DNA is TGTGCCAGCAGCTGGGGGGAGTTTGATTCCGGGGAGCAGTACGTC. Protein sequence: CASSWGEFDSGEQYV.

This clone is a singleton in its sample. This chain uses TRBV27 with TRBJ2-5; 9 positions agree with TRBD1. The DNA end favors TRBJ2-7, so the J call may be wrong. CDR1 and CDR2 (germline): MNHEY, SMNVEV (reference sequence). The CDR3 has 14 residues. The DNA of the CDR3 is TGTGCCAGCACAGGGACAGGGAAACACTACGAGCAGTACTTC. It specifies CASTGTGKHYEQYF.

The V gene is TRBV27, the J gene TRBJ1-2; D ambiguous. V dropped 8 bases and J dropped 4 bases, with 17 bases sitting between them. This CDR3 is 14 amino acids long. CDR1 and CDR2 (germline): MNHEY, SMNVEV (reference sequence). CDR3 nucleotides: TGTGCCAGCGCTACGGCCCCCGGTGGCTATGGCTACACCTTC. Its translation is CASATAPGGYGYTF.

This chain connects TRBV7-5 to TRBJ2-7; the listed D gene, TRBD1, was not tested against the DNA. TRBV7-5 is labeled a pseudogene. The CDR3 totals 13 residues. The CDR3 bases are TGTGCCAGAAGCTTTACAGGGGGCGGCGAGCAGTACTTC. Translating it yields CARSFTGGGEQYF.

The chain has TRBV6-5 and TRBJ2-5; D is uncertain. V dropped 0 bases and J dropped 3 bases, with 8 bases sitting between them. CDR1 MNHEY and CDR2 SVGAGI come from the germline V gene. This CDR3 has 14 residues. Here the CDR3 DNA reads TGTGCCAGCAGTTACTCGAACCGTGAAGAGACCCAGTACTTC. The encoded protein is CASSYSNREETQYF.

The chain employs TRBV6-6 and TRBJ2-3; D unresolved. V lost 3 bases and J lost 2, with 9 bases in between. Germline V CDR1 and CDR2: MNHNY, SVGAGI (reference sequence). The CDR3 totals 14 residues. The CDR3, as DNA: TGTGCCAGCAGTTATTTTACGTCCACAGATACGCAGTATTTT. Translation: CASSYFTSTDTQYF.

This clone is a singleton in its sample. V gene TRBV5-1 combines with J gene TRBJ2-1, with D uncertain. Looked up from germline, CDR1 is SGHRS and CDR2 is YFSETQ. V gave up 0 bases and J gave up 9 bases, with 7 bases separating them. The CDR3 sequence is 12 residues long. The CDR3 protein is CASSLEPSEQFF. CDR3 DNA sequence: TGCGCCAGCAGCTTGGAACCGAGTGAGCAGTTCTTC.

A few counts support this clone. The rearrangement joins TRBV30 to TRBJ1-1, with D possibly TRBD1 on 6 matching bases. Trimming removed 7 bases at V and 5 bases at J, with 17 bases between. Germline V gives CDR1 GTSNPN, CDR2 SVGIG (reference sequence). The CDR3 is 13 residues long. The chain's CDR3 is CASPGGRGTEAFF. The CDR3 DNA reads TGTGCCTCCCCTGGGGGCCGGGGGACTGAAGCTTTCTTT.

This clone was detected only a few times. The chain combines TRBV29-1 with TRBJ1-1, with unresolved D. The CDR3 covers 11 residues. V was clipped by 7 bases and J by 6 bases, with 12 bases between them. CDR1 is SQVTM and CDR2 is ANQGSEA in the germline V gene. In DNA form, the CDR3 reads TGCAGCGCCTTATTTTCATCTGAAGCTTTCTTT. Amino acid sequence: CSALFSSEAFF.

The rearrangement links TRBV4-1 to TRBJ2-7, with D tentatively TRBD1 or TRBD2 (7 bases each). V shed 4 bases and J shed 2 bases, with 18 bases lying between them. CDR1 and CDR2 (germline): MGHRA, YSYEKL. This CDR3 has 16 amino acids. The CDR3 coding sequence is TGCGCCAGCAGCCTCCCCGGGGAGGGGGCCACCTACGAGCAGTACTTC. This sequence encodes CASSLPGEGATYEQYF.

The V call is TRBV5-6, the J call TRBJ1-1; D uncertain. The V gene's germline CDR1 is SGHDT and CDR2 YYEEEE. Trimming took off 0 bases at V and 0 bases at J, with 6 bases between the two ends. The length of the CDR3 is 14 residues. CDR3 nucleotides: TGTGCCAGCAGCTTGGGAAGTGTGAACACTGAAGCTTTCTTT. Its translation is CASSLGSVNTEAFF.

This chain connects TRBV19 to TRBJ2-1, with 13 positions matching TRBD2. In germline, CDR1 is LNHDA, CDR2 SQIVND (reference sequence). V gave up 3 bases and J gave up 8 bases; unmatched junction bases: 7. The CDR3 extends over 16 amino acids. CDR3 protein: CASSIGLAGVVDEQFF. CDR3 bases: TGTGCCAGTAGTATTGGACTAGCGGGAGTGGTAGATGAGCAGTTCTTC. The variable domain in full, with the rest retrieved from reference TRBV19 and TRBJ2-1, is DGGITQSPKYLFRKEGQNVTLSCEQNLNHDAMYWYRQDPGQGLRLIYYSQIVNDFQKGDIAEGYSVSREKKESFPLTVTSAQKNPTAFYLCASSIGLAGVVDEQFFGPGTRLTVL.

V usage is TRBV5-6 and J usage is TRBJ2-2; D is possibly TRBD2 (6 bases). The V and J ends lost 1 base and 4 bases respectively, with 11 bases between them. The CDR3 has 15 amino acids. Germline values: CDR1 SGHDT, CDR2 YYEEEE. CDR3 sequence reads: CASSLLPGSTGELFF. CDR3 in DNA: TGTGCCAGCAGCTTGCTCCCCGGGAGCACCGGGGAGCTGTTTTTT.